Given below is one T cell receptor (beta chain) in context. These data come from a study of blood T cell repertoires in COVID-19. The data were produced by immunoSEQ multiplex PCR, yet TCRdb's version contains in-frame clones alone and is incomplete. The sample lists 35,000 or so clones, 85% to 90% occurring once. The source is a man between 70 and 80 years old with acute or convalescent COVID-19. Sequenced: peripheral blood.

The CDR3 is CASRSGGGNEQFF. In DNA form, the CDR3 reads TGTGCCAGCAGATCAGGGGGCGGGAATGAGCAGTTCTTC. The J gene is TRBJ2-1, the V gene TRBV6-6; the match to TRBD1 covers 8 bases. The CDR3 is 13 residues long. Germline values: CDR1 MNHNY, CDR2 SVGAGI (reference sequence). V was pared by 6 bases and J by 7 bases, with 5 bases of the junction left unmatched.